One sample yielded the 20 T cell receptor beta chains listed below, sequenced in a study of T cells in Graves' hyperthyroidism and ophthalmopathy. It was RNA transcripts that yielded the amplified TCR beta CDR3 regions. The HTBI primer set served for first-round RT-PCR of the TCR CDR3. TCRdb re-analysed the multiplex PCR reads in MiXCR, keeping a single row per CDR3 protein. The sample includes about 400,000 distinct CDR3 sequences, approximately 15% of them seen just once. The material sequenced was blood. Receptors were obtained from a woman aged 18-29 years with Graves' hyperthyroidism.

The chain couples TRBV7-6 to TRBJ1-5; TRBD1 might be the D (6 bases). V dropped 5 bases and J dropped 7 bases, with 15 bases sitting between them. CDR1 SGHVS and CDR2 FNYEAQ come from the germline V gene. The CDR3 contains 14 residues. In DNA form, the CDR3 reads TGTGCCAGCAGCCAAAAAGGACAGAACCAGCCCCAGCATTTT. This gives the protein CASSQKGQNQPQHF.

This clonotype was counted only a few times. The chain recombines TRBV30 with TRBJ2-5; TRBD2 might be the D (5 bases). Looked up from germline, CDR1 is GTSNPN and CDR2 is SVGIG (reference sequence). V lost 0 bases and J lost 4, with 9 bases in between. CDR3 size: 13 residues. Here the CDR3 DNA reads TGTGCCTGGAGTGTAACCCGGGGAGAGACCCAGTACTTC. It yields the protein CAWSVTRGETQYF.

Ten or more counts support this clonotype. The chain combines TRBV27 with TRBJ1-4; tentative D call: TRBD1 (5 bases). The germline V and J ends were trimmed by 3 bases and 11 bases, with 16 bases remaining between them. The length of the CDR3 is 14 residues. Germline V lookup: CDR1 MNHEY, CDR2 SMNVEV (reference sequence). CDR3 sequence: CASSFQIGGRKLFF. CDR3 sequence (DNA): TGTGCCAGCAGTTTTCAAATTGGGGGACGGAAACTGTTTTTT.

This clonotype was detected ten times or more. The chain has TRBV10-3 and TRBJ1-2; possible D gene TRBD1, 5 bases. The CDR3 sequence is 14 residues long. Between the trimmed V and J ends, which lost 6 bases and 0 bases, there was a span of 11 bases. Germline CDR1 ENHRY, CDR2 SYGVKD. This chain's CDR3 is CAISRDQANYGYTF. DNA for the CDR3: TGTGCCATCAGCCGGGACCAAGCTAACTATGGCTACACCTTC.

This clonotype was observed at least ten times. The V and J genes are TRBV2 and TRBJ2-7, with 7 bases matching TRBD2. V was pared by 6 bases and J by 2 bases, with 19 bases of the junction left unmatched. The CDR3 has 18 amino acids. From germline, CDR1 is SNHLY and CDR2 FYNNEI. CDR3 region: CASSEPPQRASGTYEQYF. CDR3 DNA: TGTGCCAGCAGCGAGCCACCGCAACGGGCTAGCGGAACCTACGAGCAGTACTTC.

This clonotype was seen a few times. The chain is built from TRBV12-3 or TRBV12-4 and TRBJ1-5; the match to TRBD1 covers 7 bases. The J segment lost 9 bases and the V segment lost 6 bases, leaving 11 bases of the junction unmatched. The CDR3 consists of 14 residues. The CDR3 spells CASSGGHWTGPQHF. CDR3 DNA: TGTGCCAGCAGCGGGGGACACTGGACAGGGCCCCAGCATTTT.

The J gene is TRBJ2-7, the V gene TRBV11-3; possible D gene TRBD2, 6 bases. CDR1 and CDR2 from the germline V gene are SGHNT and YENEEA. The ends were cut back, 1 base at V and 7 bases at J, with 11 bases in the middle. CDR3 size: 13 residues. CDR3 sequence (DNA): TGTGCCAGCAGCTTAGGAAACGGGGGAGAGCAGTACTTC. Amino acid sequence: CASSLGNGGEQYF.

This clonotype was counted once. This chain connects TRBV19 to TRBJ1-4; D unresolved. The CDR3 is made up of 12 amino acids. Germline-derived CDR1 and CDR2 are LNHDA and SQIVND (reference sequence). Trimming pared 7 bases from V and 10 bases from J, leaving 13 bases between. Here the CDR3 DNA reads TGTGCCAGTACAGCTAAAGGTGTAAAACTGTTTTTT. Residues: CASTAKGVKLFF.

There are many counts of this clonotype. This rearrangement joins TRBV20-1 to TRBJ2-7, with a weak D call TRBD2 (6 bases). This CDR3 comprises 12 residues. Trimming cost V 4 bases and J 7 bases, with 14 bases left between them. In germline, CDR1 is DFQATT, CDR2 SNEGSKA (reference sequence). For the CDR3, the DNA is TGCAGTGCTACTAGGGACTTTGGAGAGCAGTACTTC. Translating gives CSATRDFGEQYF.

A few counts support this clonotype. The J gene is TRBJ2-3, the V gene TRBV4-1, with TRBD2 matching 8 bases. V lost 6 bases and J lost 6; bases outside the gene matches: 14. Germline assignment: CDR1 MGHRA and CDR2 YSYEKL. The CDR3 contains 16 residues. The CDR3 reads CASSLLSGGHTDTQYF. As DNA, the CDR3 is TGCGCCAGCAGTCTGTTGAGCGGGGGCCATACCGATACGCAGTATTTT.

This clonotype was seen at least ten times. In DNA, the CDR3 is TGCAGTGCCTATGGGACTTCCTTCGGGTGGCAGTTCTTC. Protein sequence: CSAYGTSFGWQFF. This chain uses TRBV20-1 with TRBJ2-1; D perhaps matches TRBD2 (6 bases). V was trimmed by 6 bases and J by 12 bases, leaving 21 bases between them. The CDR3 sequence is 13 residues long. In germline, CDR1 is DFQATT, CDR2 SNEGSKA (reference sequence).

Many counts were recorded for this clonotype. The chain combines TRBV7-6 with TRBJ1-1; D is unresolved. The V and J ends lost 5 bases and 1 base respectively, with 14 bases between them. Germline values: CDR1 SGHVS, CDR2 FNYEAQ. The CDR3 length is 15 residues. For the CDR3, the DNA is TGTGCCAGCAGCCCGTCGGTTGGAGGGAACACTGAAGCTTTCTTT. Translation gives CASSPSVGGNTEAFF.

This chain links TRBV2 with TRBJ2-7; tentative D call: TRBD2 (5 bases). V was pared by 8 bases and J by 6 bases, with 14 bases between. Germline CDR1 reads SNHLY; CDR2 reads FYNNEI. CDR3 length: 12 residues. CDR3 residues: CASSTRTVEQYF. The CDR3 DNA is TGTGCCAGCTCAACTAGAACGGTCGAGCAGTACTTC.

J is TRBJ1-1 and V is TRBV6-5; 11 bases match TRBD1. The CDR3 has 13 amino acids. The trim removed 8 bases at V and 4 bases at J, leaving 3 bases unmatched. Germline values: CDR1 MNHEY, CDR2 SVGAGI. In DNA form, the CDR3 reads TGTGCCAGCCAGGGGACAGGGGGCACTGAAGCTTTCTTT. It yields the protein CASQGTGGTEAFF.

CDR3 in amino acids: CSASFGLAGGLVTQYF. CDR3 nucleotides: TGCAGTGCTAGCTTCGGACTAGCGGGGGGCCTCGTTACGCAGTATTTT. The chain couples TRBV20-1 to TRBJ2-3; 14 nucleotides agree with TRBD2. V lost 3 bases to trimming and J lost 8 bases; unmatched junction nucleotides: 10. The CDR3 runs to 16 residues. Germline CDR1 is DFQATT and CDR2 is SNEGSKA (reference sequence).

The sample holds a few counts of this clonotype. V and J are TRBV5-1 and TRBJ2-1; TRBD2 matches at 10 bases. The CDR3 length is 16 residues. The V and J ends lost 4 bases and 8 bases, in that order; junction bases with no gene match: 12. CDR1 SGHRS and CDR2 YFSETQ come from the germline V gene. The CDR3 DNA reads as TGCGCCAGCAGCCCAATTACGGGACTAGCGTCCCATGAGCAGTTCTTC. This encodes CASSPITGLASHEQFF.

This clonotype was observed many times. The chain recombines TRBV27 with TRBJ2-7, with TRBD1 matching 11 bases. Germline CDR1 MNHEY, CDR2 SMNVEV (reference sequence). Germline trimming cut 2 bases from V and 4 bases from J; bases unmatched to any gene: 4. This CDR3 spans 15 amino acids. This CDR3 reads CASSLGGTGGYEQYF. The DNA of the CDR3 is TGTGCCAGCAGTTTAGGGGGGACAGGGGGTTACGAGCAGTACTTC.

The chain joins TRBV11-2 to TRBJ1-4; D call uncertain. The CDR3 sequence is 15 residues long. Trimming took off 3 bases at V and 7 bases at J, with 15 bases between the two ends. Per germline, CDR1 SGHAT and CDR2 FQNNGV. CDR3 coding DNA: TGTGCCAGCAGCTTTTCCCCGGCCCCTTTTGAAAAACTGTTTTTT. Translating it yields CASSFSPAPFEKLFF.

V is TRBV6-1 and J is TRBJ2-3, with 13 bases identical to TRBD2. Germline CDR1 is MNHNS and CDR2 is SASEGT. The ends lost 6 bases at V and 4 bases at J; junction bases unmatched: 7. CDR3 length: 16 residues. The CDR3 DNA reads as TGTGCCAGCAGGACGACTAGCGGGGGGAGTTCAGATACGCAGTATTTT. This translates into CASRTTSGGSSDTQYF.

This clonotype was detected ten times or more. This chain uses TRBV29-1 with TRBJ1-1; 7 bases fit TRBD1. The germline V gene has CDR1 SQVTM and CDR2 ANQGSEA. The CDR3 loop spans 13 amino acids. J was trimmed by 1 base and V by 5 bases; bases with no gene match: 4. Written as DNA, the CDR3 is TGCAGCGTTATGGGACAGAGGAACACTGAAGCTTTCTTT. Its protein product is CSVMGQRNTEAFF.